The 10 T cell receptor beta chains reported below all come from one sample, sequenced in a study of cytomegalovirus exposure and HLA in healthy donors. Assay: immunoSEQ multiplex PCR; the TCRdb copy retains only in-frame clones and omits some. The sample has some 310,000 clones, approximately 88% seen once. Material for sequencing was PBMCs. These receptors were collected from a young man in good health and CMV-seronegative.

J is TRBJ2-7 and V is TRBV5-6; 7 bases are a match to TRBD1. With 4 bases clipped from V and 4 bases from J, the junction kept 5 bases outside the gene matches. Germline V gives CDR1 SGHDT, CDR2 YYEEEE. The CDR3 length is 13 residues. CDR3 protein: CASSPGTAYEQYF. In nucleotides, the CDR3 is TGTGCCAGCAGCCCTGGGACAGCGTACGAGCAGTACTTC.

V gene TRBV5-4 combines with J gene TRBJ1-2, with 7 bases identical to TRBD1. V shed 4 bases, J shed 3 bases, and the junction held 9 bases outside the gene matches. The CDR3 length is 15 residues. Germline CDR1 SGHNT, CDR2 YYREEE (reference sequence). CDR3 sequence: CASSAGTDPDYGYTF. For the CDR3, the DNA is TGTGCCAGCAGCGCCGGGACAGATCCCGACTATGGCTACACCTTC.

This chain links TRBV6-1 with TRBJ2-3, with D perhaps TRBD2 (5 bases). The CDR3 extends over 18 amino acids. From germline, CDR1 is MNHNS and CDR2 SASEGT. Trimming left V 0 bases short and J 6 bases short, with 22 bases between. CDR3 sequence: CASSEAGFLPLTGDTQYF. DNA of the CDR3: TGTGCCAGCAGTGAAGCCGGGTTCCTACCTTTAACGGGGGATACGCAGTATTTT.

V is TRBV7-9 and J is TRBJ2-7, with TRBD1 matching over 9 bases. After removal of 3 bases from V and 6 bases from J, the junction contained 12 bases not matched to a gene. CDR1 and CDR2 from the germline V gene are SEHNR and FQNEAQ (reference sequence). The CDR3 sequence is 16 residues long. The CDR3 is CASSFLTGQGPREQYF. CDR3 bases: TGTGCCAGCAGCTTCTTAACGGGACAGGGACCCCGCGAGCAGTACTTC.

The chain is built from TRBV19 and TRBJ1-1; perhaps TRBD1 as D (5 bases). The CDR3 spans 15 residues. The germline gives CDR1 LNHDA, CDR2 SQIVND (reference sequence). The V gene lost 2 bases and the J gene lost 10 bases, with 20 bases spanning the gap. The CDR3 sequence is CASSISLAGRPGAFF. The DNA for the CDR3 is TGTGCCAGTAGTATATCTTTAGCGGGGCGTCCGGGAGCTTTCTTT.

A few counts support this clone. The chain combines TRBV27 with TRBJ1-2; no clear D gene. The CDR3 contains 14 residues. V dropped 6 bases and J dropped 3 bases, with 14 bases sitting between them. CDR1 is MNHEY and CDR2 is SMNVEV in the germline V gene (reference sequence). The CDR3 DNA sequence: TGTGCCAGCAGCAAATGGCGGGGAGACTATGGCTACACCTTC. Protein sequence: CASSKWRGDYGYTF.

The CDR3 sequence: CASSSAQGAAETQYF. The CDR3 region has the DNA TGTGCCAGCAGCTCAGCACAGGGGGCAGCGGAGACCCAGTACTTC. The chain couples TRBV5-4 to TRBJ2-5; TRBD1 matches 9 bases. The V segment lost 3 bases and the J segment 5 bases; nucleotides outside the gene matches: 8. Germline assignment: CDR1 SGHNT and CDR2 YYREEE (reference sequence). The CDR3 is 15 amino acids. Using reference TRBV5-4 and TRBJ2-5 for the parts outside the CDR3, the full variable domain is ETGVTQSPTHLIKTRGQQVTLRCSSQSGHNTVSWYQQALGQGPQFIFQYYREEENGRGNFPPRFSGLQFPNYSSELNVNALELDDSALYLCASSSAQGAAETQYFGPGTRLLVL.

The V call is TRBV19, the J call TRBJ2-5; TRBD2 agrees at 8 bases. The CDR3 loop spans 16 amino acids. J gave up 1 base and V 0 bases, and 4 bases lay outside the gene matches. The germline CDR1 and CDR2 sequences are LNHDA and SQIVND (reference sequence). The CDR3 DNA reads as TGTGCCAGTAGTATAGAAGGGCTAGCGGGCCAAGAGACCCAGTACTTC. It translates to CASSIEGLAGQETQYF. The variable domain in full, completed from reference TRBV19 and TRBJ2-5, reads DGGITQSPKYLFRKEGQNVTLSCEQNLNHDAMYWYRQDPGQGLRLIYYSQIVNDFQKGDIAEGYSVSREKKESFPLTVTSAQKNPTAFYLCASSIEGLAGQETQYFGPGTRLLVL.

This clone has only a few counts. This chain joins TRBV5-6 and TRBJ1-2; D might be TRBD1 (6 bases). CDR1 is SGHDT, CDR2 YYEEEE, per germline. The CDR3 has 12 amino acids. With 1 base removed from V and 11 bases from J, the gap between germline ends came to 12 bases. The CDR3 spells CASSLPQGRYTF. CDR3 in DNA: TGTGCCAGCAGCTTGCCACAGGGTAGATACACCTTC. The complete variable domain, with remaining parts taken from reference TRBV5-6 and TRBJ1-2, reads DAGVTQSPTHLIKTRGQQVTLRCSPKSGHDTVSWYQQALGQGPQFIFQYYEEEERQRGNFPDRFSGHQFPNYSSELNVNALLLGDSALYLCASSLPQGRYTFGSGTRLTVV.

This sequence joins TRBV4-1 and TRBJ1-5, with a weak D call TRBD1 (6 bases). V shed 4 bases and J shed 3 bases, with 16 bases lying between them. CDR1 and CDR2 (germline): MGHRA, YSYEKL. The CDR3 has 16 residues. In DNA, the CDR3 is TGCGCCAGCAGCCCCTCGGGGGGCAGGGACAATCAGCCCCAGCATTTT. Its translation is CASSPSGGRDNQPQHF.